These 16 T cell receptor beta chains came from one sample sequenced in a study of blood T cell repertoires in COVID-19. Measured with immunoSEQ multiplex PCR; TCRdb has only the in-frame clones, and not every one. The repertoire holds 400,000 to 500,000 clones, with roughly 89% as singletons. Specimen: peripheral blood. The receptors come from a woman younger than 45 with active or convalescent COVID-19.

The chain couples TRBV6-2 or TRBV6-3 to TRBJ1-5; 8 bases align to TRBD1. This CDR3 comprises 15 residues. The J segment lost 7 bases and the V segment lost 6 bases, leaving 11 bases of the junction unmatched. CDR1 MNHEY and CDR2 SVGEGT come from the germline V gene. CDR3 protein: CASSFSTGEGQPQHF. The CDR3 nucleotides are TGTGCCAGCAGCTTTTCGACAGGGGAAGGGCAGCCCCAGCATTTT.

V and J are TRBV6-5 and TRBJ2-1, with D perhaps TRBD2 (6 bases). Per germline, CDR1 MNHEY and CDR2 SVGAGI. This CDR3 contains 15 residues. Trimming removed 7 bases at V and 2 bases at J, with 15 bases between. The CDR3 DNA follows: TGTGCCAGCACCGACGGGGGAGCTGCCTACAATGAGCAGTTCTTC. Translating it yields CASTDGGAAYNEQFF.

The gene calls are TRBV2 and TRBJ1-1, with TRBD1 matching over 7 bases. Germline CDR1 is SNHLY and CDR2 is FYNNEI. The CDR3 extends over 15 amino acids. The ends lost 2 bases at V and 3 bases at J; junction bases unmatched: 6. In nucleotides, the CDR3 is TGTGCCAGCAGTGAACGATCTACAGGGGACACTGAAGCTTTCTTT. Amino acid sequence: CASSERSTGDTEAFF.

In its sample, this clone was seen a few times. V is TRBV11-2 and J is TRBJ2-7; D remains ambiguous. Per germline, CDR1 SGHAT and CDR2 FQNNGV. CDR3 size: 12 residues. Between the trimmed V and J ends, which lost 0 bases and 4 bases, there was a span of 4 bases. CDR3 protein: CASSLDGYEQYF. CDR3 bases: TGTGCCAGCAGCTTAGACGGGTACGAGCAGTACTTC.

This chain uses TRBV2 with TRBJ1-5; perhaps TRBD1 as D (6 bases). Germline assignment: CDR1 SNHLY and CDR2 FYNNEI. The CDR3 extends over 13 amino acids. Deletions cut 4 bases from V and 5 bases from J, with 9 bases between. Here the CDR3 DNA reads TGTGCCAGCAGTGGGGAGGGGGATCAGCCCCAGCATTTT. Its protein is CASSGEGDQPQHF.

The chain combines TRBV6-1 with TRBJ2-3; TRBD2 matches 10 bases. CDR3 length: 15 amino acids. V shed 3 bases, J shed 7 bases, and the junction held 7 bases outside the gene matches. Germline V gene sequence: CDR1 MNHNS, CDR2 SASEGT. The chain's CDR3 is CASSEASGGYNTQYF. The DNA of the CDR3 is TGTGCCAGCAGTGAGGCTAGCGGGGGATATAATACGCAGTATTTT.

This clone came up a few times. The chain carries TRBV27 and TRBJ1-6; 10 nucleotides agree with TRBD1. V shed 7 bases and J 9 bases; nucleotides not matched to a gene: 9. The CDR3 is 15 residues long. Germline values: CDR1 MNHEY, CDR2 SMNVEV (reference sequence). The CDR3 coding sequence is TGTGCCAGCAAAATCTCCGACAGGGGGCCTTCACCCCTCCACTTT. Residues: CASKISDRGPSPLHF.

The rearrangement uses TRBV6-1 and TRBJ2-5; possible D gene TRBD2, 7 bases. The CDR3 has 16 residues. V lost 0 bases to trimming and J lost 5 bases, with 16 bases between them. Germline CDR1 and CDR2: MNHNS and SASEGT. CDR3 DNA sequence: TGTGCCAGCAGTGAAGCGGGGGGGGCGGCGGAGGAGACCCAGTACTTC. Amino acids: CASSEAGGAAEETQYF.

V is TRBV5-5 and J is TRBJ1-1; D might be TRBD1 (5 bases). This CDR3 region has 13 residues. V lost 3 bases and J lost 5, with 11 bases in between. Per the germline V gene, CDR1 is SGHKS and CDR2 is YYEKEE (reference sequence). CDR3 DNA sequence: TGTGCCAGCAGCTCCCCAGGGCGGACTGAAGCTTTCTTT. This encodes CASSSPGRTEAFF.

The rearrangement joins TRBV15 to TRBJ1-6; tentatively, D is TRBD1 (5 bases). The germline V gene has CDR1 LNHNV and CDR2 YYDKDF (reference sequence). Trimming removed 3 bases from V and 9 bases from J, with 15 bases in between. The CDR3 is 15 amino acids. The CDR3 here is CATSRARDPASPLHF. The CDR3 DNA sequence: TGTGCCACCAGCAGGGCCAGGGATCCAGCTTCACCCCTCCACTTT. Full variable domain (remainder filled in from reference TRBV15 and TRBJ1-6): DAMVIQNPRYQVTQFGKPVTLSCSQTLNHNVMYWYQQKSSQAPKLLFHYYDKDFNNEADTPDNFQSRRPNTSFCFLDIRSPGLGDTAMYLCATSRARDPASPLHFGNGTRLTVT.

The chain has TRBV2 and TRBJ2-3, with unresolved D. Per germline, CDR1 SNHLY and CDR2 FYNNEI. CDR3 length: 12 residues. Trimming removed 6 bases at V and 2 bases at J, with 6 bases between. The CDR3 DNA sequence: TGTGCCAGCAGATCCCTCACAGATACGCAGTATTTT. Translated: CASRSLTDTQYF.

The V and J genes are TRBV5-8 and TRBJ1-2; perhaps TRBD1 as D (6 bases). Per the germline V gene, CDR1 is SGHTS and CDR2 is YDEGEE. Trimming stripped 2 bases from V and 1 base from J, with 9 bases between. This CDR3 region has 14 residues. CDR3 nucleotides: TGTGCCAGCAGCTTCCGGGACATTAACTATGGCTACACCTTC. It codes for CASSFRDINYGYTF.

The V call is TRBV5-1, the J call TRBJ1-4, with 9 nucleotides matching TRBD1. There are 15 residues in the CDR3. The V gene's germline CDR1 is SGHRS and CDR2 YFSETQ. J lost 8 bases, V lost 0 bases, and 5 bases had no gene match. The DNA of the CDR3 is TGCGCCAGCAGCTTGGGGGACAGGGATAAGGAAAAACTGTTTTTT. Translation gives CASSLGDRDKEKLFF. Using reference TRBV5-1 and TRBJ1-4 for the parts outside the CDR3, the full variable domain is KAGVTQTPRYLIKTRGQQVTLSCSPISGHRSVSWYQQTPGQGLQFLFEYFSETQRNKGNFPGRFSGRQFSNSRSEMNVSTLELGDSALYLCASSLGDRDKEKLFFGSGTQLSVL.

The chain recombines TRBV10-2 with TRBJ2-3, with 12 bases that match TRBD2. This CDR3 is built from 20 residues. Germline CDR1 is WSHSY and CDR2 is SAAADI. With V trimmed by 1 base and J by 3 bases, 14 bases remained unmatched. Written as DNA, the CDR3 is TGCGCCAGCAGTGAGTACACACTAGCGGGGGGATTCATACCGACAGATACGCAGTATTTT. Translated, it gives CASSEYTLAGGFIPTDTQYF.

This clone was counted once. The CDR3 loop is CASSRTERYSNQPQHF. In nucleotides, the CDR3 is TGTGCCAGTAGCAGGACAGAACGTTATAGCAATCAGCCCCAGCATTTT. The chain recombines TRBV19 with TRBJ1-5; D may be TRBD1 (6 bases). Trimming removed 6 bases at V and 0 bases at J, with 15 bases between. The CDR3 covers 16 residues. From germline, CDR1 is LNHDA and CDR2 SQIVND (reference sequence).

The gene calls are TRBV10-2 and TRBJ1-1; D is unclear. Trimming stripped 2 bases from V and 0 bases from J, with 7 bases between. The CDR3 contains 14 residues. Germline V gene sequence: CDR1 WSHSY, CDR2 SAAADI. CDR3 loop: CASSEPGLNTEAFF. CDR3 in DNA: TGCGCCAGCAGTGAGCCGGGTCTGAACACTGAAGCTTTCTTT.